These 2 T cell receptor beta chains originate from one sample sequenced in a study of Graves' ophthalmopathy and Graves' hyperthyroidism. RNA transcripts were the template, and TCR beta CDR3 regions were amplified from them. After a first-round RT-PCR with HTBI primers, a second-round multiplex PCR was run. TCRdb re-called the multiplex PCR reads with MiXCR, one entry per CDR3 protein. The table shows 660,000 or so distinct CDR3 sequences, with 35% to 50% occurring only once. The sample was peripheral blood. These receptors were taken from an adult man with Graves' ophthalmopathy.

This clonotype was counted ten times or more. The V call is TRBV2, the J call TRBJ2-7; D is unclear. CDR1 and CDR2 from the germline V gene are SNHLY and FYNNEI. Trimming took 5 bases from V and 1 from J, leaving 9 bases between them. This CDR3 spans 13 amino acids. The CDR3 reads CASSTGVSYEQYF. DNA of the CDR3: TGTGCCAGCAGTACTGGGGTTTCCTACGAGCAGTACTTC.

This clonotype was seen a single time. The CDR3 loop reads CASSVRGDRDYGYTF. CDR3 bases: TGTGCCAGCAGCGTAAGAGGCGACAGGGACTATGGCTACACCTTC. The gene calls are TRBV7-9 and TRBJ1-2; 7 bases are shared with TRBD1. This CDR3 spans 15 amino acids. Germline loops: CDR1 SEHNR, CDR2 FQNEAQ (reference sequence). V dropped 5 bases and J dropped 3; count of bases not matched to a gene: 9.